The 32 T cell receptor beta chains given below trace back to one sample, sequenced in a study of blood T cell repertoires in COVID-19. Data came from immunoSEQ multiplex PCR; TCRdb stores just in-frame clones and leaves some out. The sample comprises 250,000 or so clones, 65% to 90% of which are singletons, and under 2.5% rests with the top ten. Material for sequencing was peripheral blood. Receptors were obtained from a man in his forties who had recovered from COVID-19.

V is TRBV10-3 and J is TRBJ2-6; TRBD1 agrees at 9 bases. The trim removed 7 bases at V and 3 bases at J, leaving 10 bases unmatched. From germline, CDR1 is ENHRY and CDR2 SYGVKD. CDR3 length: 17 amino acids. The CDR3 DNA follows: TGTGCCATCAATCCGGGACAGGGAATAGGTGGGGCCAACGTCCTGACTTTC. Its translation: CAINPGQGIGGANVLTF.

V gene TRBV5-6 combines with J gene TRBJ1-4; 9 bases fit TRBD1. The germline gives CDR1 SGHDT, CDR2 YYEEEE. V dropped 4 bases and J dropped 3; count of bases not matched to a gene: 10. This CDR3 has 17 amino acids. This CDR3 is CASSTSRDRVPNEKLFF. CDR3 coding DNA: TGTGCCAGCAGCACGTCCCGGGACAGGGTACCTAATGAAAAACTGTTTTTT.

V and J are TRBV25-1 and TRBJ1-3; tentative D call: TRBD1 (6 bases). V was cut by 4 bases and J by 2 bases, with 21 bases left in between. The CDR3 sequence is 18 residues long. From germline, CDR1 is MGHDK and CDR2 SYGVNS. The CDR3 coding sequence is TGTGCCAGCAGTGGAAGCCAAGATACAGGGTTGGCTGGAAACACCATATATTTT. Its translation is CASSGSQDTGLAGNTIYF.

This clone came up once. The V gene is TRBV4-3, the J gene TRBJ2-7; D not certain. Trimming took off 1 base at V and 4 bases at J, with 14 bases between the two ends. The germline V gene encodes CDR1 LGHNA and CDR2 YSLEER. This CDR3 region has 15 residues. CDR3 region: CASSQGRSLDYEQYF. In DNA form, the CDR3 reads TGCGCCAGCAGCCAAGGTCGGAGTCTGGATTACGAGCAGTACTTC.

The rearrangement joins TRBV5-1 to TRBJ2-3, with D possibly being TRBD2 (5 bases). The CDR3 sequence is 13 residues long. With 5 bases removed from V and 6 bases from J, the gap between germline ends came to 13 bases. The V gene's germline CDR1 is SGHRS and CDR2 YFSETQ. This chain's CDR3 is CASRRAPRDTQYF. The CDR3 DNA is TGCGCCAGCAGGCGGGCCCCCCGTGATACGCAGTATTTT.

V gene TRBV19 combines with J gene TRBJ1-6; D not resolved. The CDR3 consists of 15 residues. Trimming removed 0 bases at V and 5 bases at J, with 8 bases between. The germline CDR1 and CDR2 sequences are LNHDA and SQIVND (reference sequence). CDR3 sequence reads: CASSIETQNNSPLHF. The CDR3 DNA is TGTGCCAGTAGTATAGAAACACAGAATAATTCACCCCTCCACTTT.

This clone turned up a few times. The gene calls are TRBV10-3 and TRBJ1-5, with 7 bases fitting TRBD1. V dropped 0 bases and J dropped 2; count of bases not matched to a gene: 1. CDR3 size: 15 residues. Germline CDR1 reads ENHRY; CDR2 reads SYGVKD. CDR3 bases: TGTGCCATCAGTGAGTCTGACAGGGGCAATCAGCCCCAGCATTTT. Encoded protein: CAISESDRGNQPQHF.

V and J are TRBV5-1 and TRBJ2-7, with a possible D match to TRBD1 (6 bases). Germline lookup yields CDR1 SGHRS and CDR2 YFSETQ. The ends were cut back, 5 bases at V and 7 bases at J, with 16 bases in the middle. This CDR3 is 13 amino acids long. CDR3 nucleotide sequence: TGCGCCAGCAGTTTTACGGACAGAACTGAGCAGTACTTC. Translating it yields CASSFTDRTEQYF.

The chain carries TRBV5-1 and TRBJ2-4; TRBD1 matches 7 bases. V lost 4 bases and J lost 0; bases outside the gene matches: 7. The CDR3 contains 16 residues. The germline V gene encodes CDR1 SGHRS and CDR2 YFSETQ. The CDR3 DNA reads TGCGCCAGCAGCCCACGCGACAGGGAAGCCAAAAACATTCAGTACTTC. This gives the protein CASSPRDREAKNIQYF.

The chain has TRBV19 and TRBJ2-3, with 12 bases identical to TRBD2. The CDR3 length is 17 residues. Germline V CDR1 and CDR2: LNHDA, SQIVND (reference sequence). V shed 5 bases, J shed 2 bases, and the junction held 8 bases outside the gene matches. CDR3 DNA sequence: TGTGCCAGTAGTCTTACTAGCGGGGGGTCCGCCACAGATACGCAGTATTTT. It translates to CASSLTSGGSATDTQYF.

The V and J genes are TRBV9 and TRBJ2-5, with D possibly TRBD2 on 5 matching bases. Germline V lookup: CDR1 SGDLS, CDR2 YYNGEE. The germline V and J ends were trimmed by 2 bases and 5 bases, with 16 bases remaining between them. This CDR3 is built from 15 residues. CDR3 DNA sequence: TGTGCCAGCAGCGTCAACACGGGCGGGTCCGAGACCCAGTACTTC. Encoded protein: CASSVNTGGSETQYF. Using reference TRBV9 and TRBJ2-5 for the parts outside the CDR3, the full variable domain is DSGVTQTPKHLITATGQRVTLRCSPRSGDLSVYWYQQSLDQGLQFLIQYYNGEERAKGNILERFSAQQFPDLHSELNLSSLELGDSALYFCASSVNTGGSETQYFGPGTRLLVL.

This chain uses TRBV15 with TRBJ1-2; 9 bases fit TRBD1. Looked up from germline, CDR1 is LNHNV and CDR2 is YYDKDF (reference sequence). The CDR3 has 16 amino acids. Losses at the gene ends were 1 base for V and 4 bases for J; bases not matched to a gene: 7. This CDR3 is CATSRAQGAQGYGYTF. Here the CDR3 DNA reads TGTGCCACCAGCAGAGCACAGGGGGCGCAGGGCTATGGCTACACCTTC.

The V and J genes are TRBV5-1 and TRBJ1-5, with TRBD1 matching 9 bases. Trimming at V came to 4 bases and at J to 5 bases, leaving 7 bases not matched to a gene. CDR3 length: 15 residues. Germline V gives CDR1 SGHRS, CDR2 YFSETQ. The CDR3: CASSPGTGIHQPQHF. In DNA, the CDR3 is TGCGCCAGCAGCCCCGGGACAGGGATCCATCAGCCCCAGCATTTT.

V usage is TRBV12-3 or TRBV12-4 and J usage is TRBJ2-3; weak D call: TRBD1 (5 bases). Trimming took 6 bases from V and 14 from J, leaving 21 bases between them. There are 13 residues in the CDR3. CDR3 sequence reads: CASRSAQAPLGYF. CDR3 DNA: TGTGCCAGCAGGTCTGCACAGGCGCCCCTAGGGTATTTT.

The CDR3 sequence is CASSRITGRPYEQYF. The DNA for the CDR3 is TGTGCCAGCAGCCGCATAACAGGGAGACCCTACGAGCAGTACTTC. This rearrangement joins TRBV5-8 to TRBJ2-7, with D perhaps TRBD1 (6 bases). Trimming stripped 4 bases from V and 2 bases from J, with 16 bases between. The CDR3 runs 15 residues. Germline V gives CDR1 SGHTS, CDR2 YDEGEE.

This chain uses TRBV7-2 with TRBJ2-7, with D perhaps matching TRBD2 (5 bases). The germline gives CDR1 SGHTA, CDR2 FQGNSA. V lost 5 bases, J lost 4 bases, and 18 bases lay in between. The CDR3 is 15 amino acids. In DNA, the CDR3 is TGTGCCAGCAGCCAGAGCTGGACGGGGTCTTACGAGCAGTACTTC. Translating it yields CASSQSWTGSYEQYF.

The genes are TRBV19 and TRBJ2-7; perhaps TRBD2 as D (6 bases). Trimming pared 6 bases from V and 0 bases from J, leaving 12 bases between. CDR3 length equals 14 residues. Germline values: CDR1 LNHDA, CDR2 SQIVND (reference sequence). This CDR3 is CASSSGLTSYEQYF. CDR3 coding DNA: TGTGCCAGTAGCTCAGGACTAACCTCCTACGAGCAGTACTTC.

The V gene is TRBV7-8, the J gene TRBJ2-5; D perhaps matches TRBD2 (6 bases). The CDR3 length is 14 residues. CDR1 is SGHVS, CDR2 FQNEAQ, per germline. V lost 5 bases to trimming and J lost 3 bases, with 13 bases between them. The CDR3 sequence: CASSPRSGEETQYF. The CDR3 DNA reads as TGTGCCAGCAGCCCCCGGTCGGGGGAAGAGACCCAGTACTTC.

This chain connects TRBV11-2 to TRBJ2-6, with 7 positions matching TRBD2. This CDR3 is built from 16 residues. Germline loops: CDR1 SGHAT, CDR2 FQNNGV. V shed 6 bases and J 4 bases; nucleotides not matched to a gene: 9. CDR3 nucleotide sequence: TGTGCCAGCAGGTCCGGCCGGGAGGCAGGGGCCAACGTCCTGACTTTC. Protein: CASRSGREAGANVLTF.

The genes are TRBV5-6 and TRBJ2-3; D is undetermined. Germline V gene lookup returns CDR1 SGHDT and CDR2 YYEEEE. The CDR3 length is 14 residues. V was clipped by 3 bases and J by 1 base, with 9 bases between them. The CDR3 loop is CASSSLFGTDTQYF. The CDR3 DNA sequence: TGTGCCAGCAGCTCCCTCTTTGGCACAGATACGCAGTATTTT.

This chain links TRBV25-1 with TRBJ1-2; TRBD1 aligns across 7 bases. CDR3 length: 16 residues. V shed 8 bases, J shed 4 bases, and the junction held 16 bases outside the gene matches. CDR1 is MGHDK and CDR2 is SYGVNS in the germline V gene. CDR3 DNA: TGTGCCAGCTGCACCCTGGGACAGAGCTCCCTCTATGGCTACACCTTC. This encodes CASCTLGQSSLYGYTF.

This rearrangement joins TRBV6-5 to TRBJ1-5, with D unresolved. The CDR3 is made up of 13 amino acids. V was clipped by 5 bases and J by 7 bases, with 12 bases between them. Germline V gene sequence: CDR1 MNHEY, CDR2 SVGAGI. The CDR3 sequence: CASSPAPGQPQHF. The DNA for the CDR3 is TGTGCCAGCAGTCCGGCCCCGGGACAGCCCCAGCATTTT.

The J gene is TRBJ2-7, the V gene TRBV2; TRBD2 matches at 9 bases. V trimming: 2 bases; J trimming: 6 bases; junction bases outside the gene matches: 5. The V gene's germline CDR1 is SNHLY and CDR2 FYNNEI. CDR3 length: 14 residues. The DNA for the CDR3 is TGTGCCAGCAGTGAATTTTTAGCGGGAGCCGAGCAGTACTTC. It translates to CASSEFLAGAEQYF.

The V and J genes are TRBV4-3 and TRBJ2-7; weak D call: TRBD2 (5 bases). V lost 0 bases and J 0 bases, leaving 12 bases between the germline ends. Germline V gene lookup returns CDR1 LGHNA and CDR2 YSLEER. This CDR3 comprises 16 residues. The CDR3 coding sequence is TGCGCCAGCAGCCAAGATAGTCCGGGAAGCTCCTACGAGCAGTACTTC. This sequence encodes CASSQDSPGSSYEQYF.

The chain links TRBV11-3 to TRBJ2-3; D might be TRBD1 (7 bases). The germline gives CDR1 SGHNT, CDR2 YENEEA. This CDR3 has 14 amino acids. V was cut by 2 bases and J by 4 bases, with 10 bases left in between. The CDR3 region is CASSLQGGSDTQYF. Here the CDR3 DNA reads TGTGCCAGCAGCTTACAGGGGGGCTCAGATACGCAGTATTTT.

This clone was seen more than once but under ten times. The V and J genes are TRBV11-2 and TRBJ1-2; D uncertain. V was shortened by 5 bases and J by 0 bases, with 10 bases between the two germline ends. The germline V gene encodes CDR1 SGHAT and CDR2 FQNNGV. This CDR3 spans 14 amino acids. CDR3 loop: CASSPVGTNYGYTF. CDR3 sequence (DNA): TGTGCCAGCAGCCCAGTCGGGACTAACTATGGCTACACCTTC.

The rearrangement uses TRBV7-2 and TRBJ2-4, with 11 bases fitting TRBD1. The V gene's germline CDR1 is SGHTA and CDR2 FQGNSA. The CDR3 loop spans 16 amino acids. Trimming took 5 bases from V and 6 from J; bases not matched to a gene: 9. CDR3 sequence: CASSIRTGGVLNIQYF. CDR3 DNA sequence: TGTGCCAGCAGCATTAGGACAGGGGGCGTATTAAACATTCAGTACTTC.

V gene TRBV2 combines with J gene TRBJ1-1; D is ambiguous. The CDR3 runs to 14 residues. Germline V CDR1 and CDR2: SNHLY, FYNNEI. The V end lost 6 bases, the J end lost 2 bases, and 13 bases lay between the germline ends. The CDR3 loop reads CASSGVTFNTEAFF. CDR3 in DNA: TGTGCCAGCAGCGGGGTCACATTCAACACTGAAGCTTTCTTT.

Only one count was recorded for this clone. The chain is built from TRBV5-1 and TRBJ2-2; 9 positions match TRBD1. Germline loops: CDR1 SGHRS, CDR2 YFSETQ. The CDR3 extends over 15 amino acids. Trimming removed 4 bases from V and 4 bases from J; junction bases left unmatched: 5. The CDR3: CASSVQGAGTGELFF. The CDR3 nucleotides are TGCGCCAGCAGCGTACAGGGGGCCGGCACCGGGGAGCTGTTTTTT. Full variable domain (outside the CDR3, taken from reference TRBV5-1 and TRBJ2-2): KAGVTQTPRYLIKTRGQQVTLSCSPISGHRSVSWYQQTPGQGLQFLFEYFSETQRNKGNFPGRFSGRQFSNSRSEMNVSTLELGDSALYLCASSVQGAGTGELFFGEGSRLTVL.

As DNA, the CDR3 is TGTGCCAGCAGCTTTTTGGGCCGGGGCTACACCTTC. Translating gives CASSFLGRGYTF. J is TRBJ1-2 and V is TRBV5-6; D gene uncertain. V was clipped by 2 bases and J by 8 bases, with 10 bases between them. Germline V gene data show CDR1 as SGHDT and CDR2 as YYEEEE. The CDR3 runs to 12 residues. Looking up the rest from reference TRBV5-6 and TRBJ1-2 gives the full variable domain: DAGVTQSPTHLIKTRGQQVTLRCSPKSGHDTVSWYQQALGQGPQFIFQYYEEEERQRGNFPDRFSGHQFPNYSSELNVNALLLGDSALYLCASSFLGRGYTFGSGTRLTVV.

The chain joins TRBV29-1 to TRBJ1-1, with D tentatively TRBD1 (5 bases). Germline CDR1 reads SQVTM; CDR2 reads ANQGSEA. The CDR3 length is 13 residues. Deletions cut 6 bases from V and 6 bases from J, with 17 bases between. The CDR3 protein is CSVGEGLGAEAFF. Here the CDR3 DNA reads TGCAGCGTCGGAGAGGGACTCGGCGCTGAAGCTTTCTTT.

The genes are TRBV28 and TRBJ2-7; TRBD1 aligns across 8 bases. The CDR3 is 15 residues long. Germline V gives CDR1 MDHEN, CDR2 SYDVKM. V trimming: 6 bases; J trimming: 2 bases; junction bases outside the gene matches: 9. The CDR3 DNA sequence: TGTGCCAGCAGCCCTGCCGGGACAGGTCCCTACGAGCAGTACTTC. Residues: CASSPAGTGPYEQYF.